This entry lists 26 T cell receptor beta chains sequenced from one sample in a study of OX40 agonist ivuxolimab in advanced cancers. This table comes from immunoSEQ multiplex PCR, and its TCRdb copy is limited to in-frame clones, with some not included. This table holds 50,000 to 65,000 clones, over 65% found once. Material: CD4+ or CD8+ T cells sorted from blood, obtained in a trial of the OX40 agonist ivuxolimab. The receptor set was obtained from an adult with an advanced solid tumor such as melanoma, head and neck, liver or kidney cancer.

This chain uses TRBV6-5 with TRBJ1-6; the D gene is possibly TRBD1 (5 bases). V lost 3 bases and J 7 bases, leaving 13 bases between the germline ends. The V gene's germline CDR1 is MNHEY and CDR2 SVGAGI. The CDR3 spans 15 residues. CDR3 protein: CASSYGQAVNSPLHF. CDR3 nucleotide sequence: TGTGCCAGCAGTTATGGACAAGCAGTAAATTCACCCCTCCACTTT.

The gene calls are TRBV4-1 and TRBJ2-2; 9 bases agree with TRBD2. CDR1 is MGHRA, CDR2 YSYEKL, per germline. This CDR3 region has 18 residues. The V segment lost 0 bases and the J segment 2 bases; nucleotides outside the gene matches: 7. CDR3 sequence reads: CASSQEIPTSGNTGELFF. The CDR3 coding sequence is TGCGCCAGCAGCCAAGAGATCCCGACTAGCGGCAACACCGGGGAGCTGTTTTTT.

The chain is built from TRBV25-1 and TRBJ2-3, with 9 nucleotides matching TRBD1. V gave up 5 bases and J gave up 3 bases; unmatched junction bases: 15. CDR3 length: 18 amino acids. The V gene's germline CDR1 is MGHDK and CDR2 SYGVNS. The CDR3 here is CASSTQNPGTGRTDTQYF. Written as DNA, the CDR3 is TGTGCCAGCAGTACCCAAAACCCCGGGACAGGGAGAACAGATACGCAGTATTTT.

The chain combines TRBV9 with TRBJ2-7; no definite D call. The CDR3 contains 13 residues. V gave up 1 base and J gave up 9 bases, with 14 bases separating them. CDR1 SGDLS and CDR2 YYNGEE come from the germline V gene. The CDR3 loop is CASSVTLHGGQYF. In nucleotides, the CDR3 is TGTGCCAGCAGCGTAACTCTCCACGGTGGGCAGTACTTC. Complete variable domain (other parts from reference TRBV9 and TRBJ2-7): DSGVTQTPKHLITATGQRVTLRCSPRSGDLSVYWYQQSLDQGLQFLIQYYNGEERAKGNILERFSAQQFPDLHSELNLSSLELGDSALYFCASSVTLHGGQYFGPGTRLTVT.

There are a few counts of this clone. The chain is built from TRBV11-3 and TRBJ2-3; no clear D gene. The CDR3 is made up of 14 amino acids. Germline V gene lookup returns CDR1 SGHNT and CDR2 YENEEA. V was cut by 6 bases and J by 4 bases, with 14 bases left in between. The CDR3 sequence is CASSSNPRSDTQYF. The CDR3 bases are TGTGCCAGCAGTAGCAACCCCAGGTCAGATACGCAGTATTTT.

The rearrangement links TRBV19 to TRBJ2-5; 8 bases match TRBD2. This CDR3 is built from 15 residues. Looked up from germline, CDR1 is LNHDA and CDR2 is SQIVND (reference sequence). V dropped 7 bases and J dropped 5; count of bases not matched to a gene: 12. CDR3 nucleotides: TGTGCCAGTATCCAAACAAGCGGGAGTGGGGAGACCCAGTACTTC. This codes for CASIQTSGSGETQYF.

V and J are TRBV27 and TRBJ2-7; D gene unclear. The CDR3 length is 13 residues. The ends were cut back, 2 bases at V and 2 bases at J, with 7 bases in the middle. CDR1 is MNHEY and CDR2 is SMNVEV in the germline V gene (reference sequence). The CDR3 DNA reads TGTGCCAGCAGTTTACAGAGCGCCTACGAGCAGTACTTC. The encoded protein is CASSLQSAYEQYF.

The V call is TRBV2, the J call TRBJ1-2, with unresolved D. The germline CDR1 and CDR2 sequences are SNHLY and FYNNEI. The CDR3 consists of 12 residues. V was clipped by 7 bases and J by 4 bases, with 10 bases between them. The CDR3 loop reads CASTPEGYGYTF. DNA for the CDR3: TGTGCCAGCACCCCAGAGGGCTATGGCTACACCTTC.

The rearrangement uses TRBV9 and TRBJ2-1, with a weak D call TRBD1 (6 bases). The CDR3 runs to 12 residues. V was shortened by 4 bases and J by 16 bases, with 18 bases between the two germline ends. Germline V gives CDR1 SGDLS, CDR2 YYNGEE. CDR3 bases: TGTGCCAGCAGCTCGCCCGGGACACACGTCTTCTTC. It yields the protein CASSSPGTHVFF.

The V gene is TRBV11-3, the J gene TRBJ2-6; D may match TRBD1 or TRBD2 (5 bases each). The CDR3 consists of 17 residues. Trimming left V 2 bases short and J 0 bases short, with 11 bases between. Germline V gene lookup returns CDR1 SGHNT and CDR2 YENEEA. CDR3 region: CASSLRGRGSGANVLTF. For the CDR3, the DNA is TGTGCCAGCAGCTTACGGGGTAGGGGCTCTGGGGCCAACGTCCTGACTTTC.

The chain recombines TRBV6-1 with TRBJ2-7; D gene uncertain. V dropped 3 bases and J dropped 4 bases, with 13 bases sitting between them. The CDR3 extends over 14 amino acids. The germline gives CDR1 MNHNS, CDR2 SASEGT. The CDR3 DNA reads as TGTGCCAGCAGTGAGACGGTGGTCGGGTACGAGCAGTACTTC. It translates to CASSETVVGYEQYF.

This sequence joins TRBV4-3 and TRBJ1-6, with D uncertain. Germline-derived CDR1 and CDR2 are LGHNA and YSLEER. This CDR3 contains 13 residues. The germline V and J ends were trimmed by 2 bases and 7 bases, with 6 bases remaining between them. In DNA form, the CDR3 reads TGCGCCAGCAGCCAAACTACCAATTCACCCCTCCACTTT. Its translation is CASSQTTNSPLHF.

As DNA, the CDR3 is TGTGCCAGCAGCCGAACCAAAGGGACAGGGGGCGAGGAGCAGTACTTC. Translating it yields CASSRTKGTGGEEQYF. The J gene is TRBJ2-7, the V gene TRBV5-4, with 12 positions matching TRBD1. The CDR3 sequence is 16 residues long. CDR1 is SGHNT and CDR2 is YYREEE in the germline V gene (reference sequence). V dropped 4 bases and J dropped 7; count of bases not matched to a gene: 12.

CDR3 sequence reads: CASSLVGQPNYGYTF. CDR3 coding DNA: TGTGCCAGCAGTTTGGTGGGACAGCCTAACTATGGCTACACCTTC. The genes are TRBV27 and TRBJ1-2, with 7 bases identical to TRBD1. Per the germline V gene, CDR1 is MNHEY and CDR2 is SMNVEV (reference sequence). The CDR3 length is 15 residues. Trimming took 3 bases from V and 0 from J; bases not matched to a gene: 4.

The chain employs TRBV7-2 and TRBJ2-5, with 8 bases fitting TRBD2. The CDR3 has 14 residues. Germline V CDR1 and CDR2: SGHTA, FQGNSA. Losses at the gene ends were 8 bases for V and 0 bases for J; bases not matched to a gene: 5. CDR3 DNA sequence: TGTGCCAGCGGCGGGGGGATTCACCAAGAGACCCAGTACTTC. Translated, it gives CASGGGIHQETQYF.

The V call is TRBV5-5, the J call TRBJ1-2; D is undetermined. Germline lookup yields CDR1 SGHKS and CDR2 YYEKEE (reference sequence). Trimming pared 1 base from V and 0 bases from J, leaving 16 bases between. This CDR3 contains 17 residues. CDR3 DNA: TGTGCCAGCAGCTTGCTGTCGAGGGTTTACGCTAACTATGGCTACACCTTC. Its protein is CASSLLSRVYANYGYTF.

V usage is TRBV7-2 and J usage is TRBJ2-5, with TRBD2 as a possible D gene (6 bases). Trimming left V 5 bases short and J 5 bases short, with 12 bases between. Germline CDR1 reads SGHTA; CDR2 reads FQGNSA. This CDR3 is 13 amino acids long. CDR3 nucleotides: TGTGCCAGCAGCGCCGGGAGAGAGGAGACCCAGTACTTC. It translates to CASSAGREETQYF. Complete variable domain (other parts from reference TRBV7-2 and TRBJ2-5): GAGVSQSPSNKVTEKGKDVELRCDPISGHTALYWYRQSLGQGLEFLIYFQGNSAPDKSGLPSDRFSAERTGGSVSTLTIQRTQQEDSAVYLCASSAGREETQYFGPGTRLLVL.

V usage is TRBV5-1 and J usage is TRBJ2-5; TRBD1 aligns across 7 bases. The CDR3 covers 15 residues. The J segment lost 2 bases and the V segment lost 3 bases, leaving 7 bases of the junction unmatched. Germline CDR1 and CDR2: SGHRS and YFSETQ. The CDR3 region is CASSWAGGQQETQYF. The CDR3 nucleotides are TGCGCCAGCAGCTGGGCAGGGGGACAGCAAGAGACCCAGTACTTC. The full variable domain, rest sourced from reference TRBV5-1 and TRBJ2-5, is KAGVTQTPRYLIKTRGQQVTLSCSPISGHRSVSWYQQTPGQGLQFLFEYFSETQRNKGNFPGRFSGRQFSNSRSEMNVSTLELGDSALYLCASSWAGGQQETQYFGPGTRLLVL.

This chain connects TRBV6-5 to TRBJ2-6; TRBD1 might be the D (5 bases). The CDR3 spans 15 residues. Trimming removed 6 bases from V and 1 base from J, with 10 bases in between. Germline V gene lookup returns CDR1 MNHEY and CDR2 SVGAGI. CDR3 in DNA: TGTGCCAGCAGACCCGCAGGGTCTGGGGCCAACGTCCTGACTTTC. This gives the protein CASRPAGSGANVLTF.

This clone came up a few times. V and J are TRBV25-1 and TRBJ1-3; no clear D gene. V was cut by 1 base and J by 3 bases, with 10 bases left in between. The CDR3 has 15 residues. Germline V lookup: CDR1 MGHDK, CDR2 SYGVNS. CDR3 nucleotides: TGTGCCAGCAGTGAATTCGTGGGAAGTGGAAACACCATATATTTT. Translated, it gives CASSEFVGSGNTIYF.

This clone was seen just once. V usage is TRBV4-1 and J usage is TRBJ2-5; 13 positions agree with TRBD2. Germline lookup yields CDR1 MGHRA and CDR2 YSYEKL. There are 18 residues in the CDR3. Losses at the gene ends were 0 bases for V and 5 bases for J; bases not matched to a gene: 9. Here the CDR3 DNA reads TGCGCCAGCAGCCAAGAGGTACTAGCGGGAGGGCTCGGGGAGACCCAGTACTTC. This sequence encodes CASSQEVLAGGLGETQYF.

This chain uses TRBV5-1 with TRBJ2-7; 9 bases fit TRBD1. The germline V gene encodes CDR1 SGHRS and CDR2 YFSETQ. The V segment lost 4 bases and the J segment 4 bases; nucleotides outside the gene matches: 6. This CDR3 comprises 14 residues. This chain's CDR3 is CASSLRDRAYEQYF. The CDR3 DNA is TGCGCCAGCAGCCTCCGGGACAGGGCTTACGAGCAGTACTTC. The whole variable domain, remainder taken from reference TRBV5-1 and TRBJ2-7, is KAGVTQTPRYLIKTRGQQVTLSCSPISGHRSVSWYQQTPGQGLQFLFEYFSETQRNKGNFPGRFSGRQFSNSRSEMNVSTLELGDSALYLCASSLRDRAYEQYFGPGTRLTVT.

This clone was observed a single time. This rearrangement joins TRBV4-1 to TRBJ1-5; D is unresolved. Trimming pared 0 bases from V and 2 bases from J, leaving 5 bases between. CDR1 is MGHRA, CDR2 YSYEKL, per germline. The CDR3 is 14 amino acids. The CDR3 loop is CASSQEYGNQPQHF. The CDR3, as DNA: TGCGCCAGCAGCCAAGAGTACGGCAATCAGCCCCAGCATTTT.

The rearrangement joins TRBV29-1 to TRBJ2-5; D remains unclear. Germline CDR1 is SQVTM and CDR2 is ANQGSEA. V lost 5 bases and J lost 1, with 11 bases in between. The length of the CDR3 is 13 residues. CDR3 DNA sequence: TGCAGCGTTTTTAATGTGGGCCAAGAGACCCAGTACTTC. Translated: CSVFNVGQETQYF.

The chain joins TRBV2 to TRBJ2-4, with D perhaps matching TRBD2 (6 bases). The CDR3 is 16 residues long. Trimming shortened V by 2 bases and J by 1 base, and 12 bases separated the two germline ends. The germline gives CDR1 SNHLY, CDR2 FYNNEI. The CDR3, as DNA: TGTGCCAGCAGTGAACGAGGAGGGGTGGCCAAAAACATTCAGTACTTC. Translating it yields CASSERGGVAKNIQYF. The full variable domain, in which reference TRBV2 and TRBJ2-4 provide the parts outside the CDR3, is EPEVTQTPSHQVTQMGQEVILRCVPISNHLYFYWYRQILGQKVEFLVSFYNNEISEKSEIFDDQFSVERPDGSNFTLKIRSTKLEDSAMYFCASSERGGVAKNIQYFGAGTRLSVL.

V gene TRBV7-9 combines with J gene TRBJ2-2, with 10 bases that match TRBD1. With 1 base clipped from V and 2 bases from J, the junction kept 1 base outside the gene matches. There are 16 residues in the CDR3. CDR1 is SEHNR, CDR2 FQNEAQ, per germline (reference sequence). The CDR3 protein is CASSLGTGGNTGELFF. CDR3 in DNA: TGTGCCAGCAGCTTAGGGACAGGGGGTAACACCGGGGAGCTGTTTTTT.